Below are 5 T cell receptor beta chains sequenced from a single sample in a study of shared clonotypes between healthy human individuals. Sequencing used immunoSEQ multiplex PCR; TCRdb keeps in-frame clones, though not all of them. The sample shows 2,500,000 or so clones, roughly nine tenths of them seen only once. The source material was naive CD4+ T cells sorted from blood. The subset: CD45RA+ positively selected. The receptors were gathered from a man between 18 and 35 years old in good health.

The chain couples TRBV19 to TRBJ1-5; D not resolved. V was shortened by 4 bases and J by 6 bases, with 16 bases between the two germline ends. Looked up from germline, CDR1 is LNHDA and CDR2 is SQIVND (reference sequence). The CDR3 is 15 residues long. The CDR3 is CASSTVLWGVQPQHF. The CDR3 coding sequence is TGTGCCAGTAGTACCGTCTTATGGGGAGTTCAGCCCCAGCATTTT.

This sequence joins TRBV10-1 and TRBJ2-5; D is perhaps TRBD1 or TRBD2 (5 bases each). V was shortened by 3 bases and J by 4 bases, with 9 bases between the two germline ends. Germline V gene data show CDR1 as WNHNN and CDR2 as SYGVQD (reference sequence). This CDR3 has 13 residues. The CDR3 here is CASSDWGTETQYF. DNA of the CDR3: TGCGCCAGCAGTGACTGGGGGACAGAGACCCAGTACTTC.

The rearrangement links TRBV4-3 to TRBJ2-5; 12 bases map to TRBD2. This CDR3 spans 19 amino acids. In germline, CDR1 is LGHNA, CDR2 YSLEER. V was clipped by 4 bases and J by 4 bases; unmatched bases: 16. As DNA, the CDR3 is TGCGCCAGCAGCCCGGGGGTATCTACTAGCGGGAGGACGGGAGAGACCCAGTACTTC. It is translated as CASSPGVSTSGRTGETQYF.

The CDR3 sequence: CASSTRTGSGNTIYF. CDR3 nucleotide sequence: TGTGCCAGCAGTACCCGGACAGGGTCTGGAAACACCATATATTTT. This chain uses TRBV28 with TRBJ1-3; TRBD1 agrees at 8 bases. This CDR3 region has 15 residues. Germline V gene sequence: CDR1 MDHEN, CDR2 SYDVKM. With V trimmed by 5 bases and J by 1 base, 4 bases remained unmatched.

This clone was recorded only once. The chain uses TRBV19 and TRBJ2-5, with 10 bases lining up with TRBD1. V lost 5 bases and J lost 6; bases outside the gene matches: 3. There are 13 residues in the CDR3. Germline CDR1 reads LNHDA; CDR2 reads SQIVND (reference sequence). DNA for the CDR3: TGTGCCAGTAGTGGGACAGGGGTTCAGACCCAGTACTTC. Translation gives CASSGTGVQTQYF.